The entry that follows covers one T cell receptor (beta chain) sequence. The germline V gene encodes CDR1 SGDLS and CDR2 YYNGEE. V was cut by 2 bases and J by 2 bases, with 21 bases left in between. The CDR3 is 18 amino acids. The data derive from a study of blood T cell repertoires in COVID-19. Study summary: COVID-19 samples collected from the United States, Italy and Spain covered acute and convalescent phases. In each case, the material was cDNA or gDNA derived from T cells, B-cell-depleted T cells, or PBMCs.

In the authors' methods: It was from reference gene primer amplification that nucleated cell counts were estimated. Generated by immunoSEQ multiplex PCR, the TCRdb table keeps only in-frame clones and is missing some. V, J and clone size reflect that table, while D and trimming were determined from the DNA. The data show about 400,000 clones, roughly 90% seen once. The TCR originated in a woman under 40 with acute or convalescent COVID-19. Sequenced sample: peripheral blood. The rearrangement links TRBV9 to TRBJ2-3, with a tentative D call TRBD1 (6 bases). CDR3 sequence (DNA): TGTGCCAGCAGCGTCCCAATCTCGGGCCAGGGGCTCACAGATACGCAGTATTTT. Translated, it gives CASSVPISGQGLTDTQYF.